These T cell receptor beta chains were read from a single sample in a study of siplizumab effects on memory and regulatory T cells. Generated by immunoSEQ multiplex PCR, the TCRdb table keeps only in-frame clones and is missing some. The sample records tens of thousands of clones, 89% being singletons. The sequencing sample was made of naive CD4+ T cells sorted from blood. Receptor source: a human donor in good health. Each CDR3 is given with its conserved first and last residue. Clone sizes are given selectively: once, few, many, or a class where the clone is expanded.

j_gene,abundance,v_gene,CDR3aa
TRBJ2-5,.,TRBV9,CASTLGWGGEETQYF
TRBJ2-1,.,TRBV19,CASSPQTAPTYNEQFF
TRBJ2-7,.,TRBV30,CAWQGGVLGGEQYF
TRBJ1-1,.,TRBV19,CASTRLGVNTEAFF
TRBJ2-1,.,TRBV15,CATSRDRTSGRAGTPYNEQFF
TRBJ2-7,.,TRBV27,CASRQLGSTYEQYF
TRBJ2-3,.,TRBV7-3,CASSLTREEDTQYF
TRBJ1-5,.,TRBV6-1,CASSESDRYNQPQHF
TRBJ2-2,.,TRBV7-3,CASSLGTHNTGELFF
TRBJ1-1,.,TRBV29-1,CSAPGQPANTEAFF
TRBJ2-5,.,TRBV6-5,CASSSSWAGRETQYF
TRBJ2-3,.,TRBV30,CAWSSGEEDTQYF
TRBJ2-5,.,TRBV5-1,CASSLGGEETRYF
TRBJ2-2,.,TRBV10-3,CASRRGSGDTGELFF
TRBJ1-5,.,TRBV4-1,CASSYGQVDNQPQHF
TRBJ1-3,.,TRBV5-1,CASSETTAYGNTIYF
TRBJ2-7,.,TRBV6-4,CASQIRESNRDSYEQYF
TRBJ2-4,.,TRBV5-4,CASSLARIGGATGNIQYF
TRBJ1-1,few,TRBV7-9,CASKNEEVNTEAFF
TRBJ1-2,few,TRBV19,CASSLPGFYGYTF
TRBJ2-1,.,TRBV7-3,CASSYSRDYNEQFF
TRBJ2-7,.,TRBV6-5,CASSRTGTYEQYF
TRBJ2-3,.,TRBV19,CASIPASGGRDTQYF
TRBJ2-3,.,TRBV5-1,CASSFLGERTDTQYF
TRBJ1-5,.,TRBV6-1,CASRSGTNNQPQHF
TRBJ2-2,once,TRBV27,CASKGLANTGELFF